The rows below give T cell receptor beta chains drawn from one sample of a study of blood T cell repertoires in COVID-19. Profiled with immunoSEQ multiplex PCR; TCRdb holds only in-frame clones, not every one. The profile shows tens of thousands of clones, under 85% of them singletons. Sequencing was carried out using peripheral blood. Receptors were obtained from a woman at least 80 years old with acute or convalescent COVID-19. CDR3s include the opening cysteine and the closing phenylalanine or tryptophan. Each record gives: CDR3 protein, CDR3 DNA, clone size, J gene, D gene, V gene. The D gene is left open where the match is weak. Expanded clones get a size class; other rows say once, few or many, or leave the size out.

CDR3 protein: CASSVDRSTNTGELFF; CDR3 DNA: TGTGCCAGCAGCGTAGATAGGAGTACGAACACCGGGGAGCTGTTTTTT; clone size: NA; J gene: TRBJ2-2; D gene: NA; V gene: TRBV9
CDR3 protein: CASSSNLGENTEAFF; CDR3 DNA: TGCGCCAGCAGCTCGAACCTAGGGGAGAACACTGAAGCTTTCTTT; clone size: NA; J gene: TRBJ1-1; D gene: NA; V gene: TRBV5-1
CDR3 protein: CASSTVTGEGVTGELFF; CDR3 DNA: TGTGCCAGCAGCACCGTGACAGGGGAAGGTGTCACCGGGGAGCTGTTTTTT; clone size: NA; J gene: TRBJ2-2; D gene: TRBD1; V gene: TRBV11-3
CDR3 protein: CASSHATGTGGPGANVLTF; CDR3 DNA: TGTGCCAGCAGCCACGCGACTGGGACAGGGGGTCCTGGGGCCAACGTCCTGACTTTC; clone size: NA; J gene: TRBJ2-6; D gene: TRBD1; V gene: TRBV5-5
CDR3 protein: CSARVSEQYF; CDR3 DNA: TGCAGTGCTAGAGTATCCGAGCAGTACTTC; clone size: NA; J gene: TRBJ2-7; D gene: NA; V gene: TRBV20-1
CDR3 protein: CASSLGDSGGPETQYF; CDR3 DNA: TGTGCCAGCAGCTTAGGAGATAGCGGGGGACCAGAGACCCAGTACTTC; clone size: NA; J gene: TRBJ2-5; D gene: TRBD2; V gene: TRBV5-4
CDR3 protein: CASSNRDRGTYEQYF; CDR3 DNA: TGTGCCAGTAGTAACCGGGACAGGGGCACCTACGAGCAGTACTTC; clone size: few; J gene: TRBJ2-7; D gene: TRBD1; V gene: TRBV19
CDR3 protein: CASSEAITPNSPLHF; CDR3 DNA: TGTGCCAGCAGTGAAGCGATAACACCTAATTCACCCCTCCACTTT; clone size: NA; J gene: TRBJ1-6; D gene: NA; V gene: TRBV6-1
CDR3 protein: CASSQAGTSGGPGTQYF; CDR3 DNA: TGCGCCAGCAGCCAAGCAGGAACTAGCGGGGGGCCCGGTACGCAGTATTTT; clone size: NA; J gene: TRBJ2-3; D gene: TRBD2; V gene: TRBV4-1
CDR3 protein: CASSLRGASYNSPLHF; CDR3 DNA: TGTGCCAGCAGCTTACGGGGGGCGTCCTATAATTCACCCCTCCACTTT; clone size: NA; J gene: TRBJ1-6; D gene: NA; V gene: TRBV7-6
CDR3 protein: CASSPAGTDAWTLHF; CDR3 DNA: TGTGCCAGCTCACCGGCCGGGACAGACGCCTGGACCCTCCACTTT; clone size: once; J gene: TRBJ1-6; D gene: TRBD1; V gene: TRBV18
CDR3 protein: CASSQEGAGSTEAFF; CDR3 DNA: TGTGCCAGCAGTCAGGAGGGGGCGGGGAGCACTGAAGCTTTCTTT; clone size: NA; J gene: TRBJ1-1; D gene: TRBD1; V gene: TRBV6-2/TRBV6-3
CDR3 protein: CASSLSQGAINEQFF; CDR3 DNA: TGTGCCAGCAGCTTATCACAGGGGGCGATCAATGAGCAGTTCTTC; clone size: NA; J gene: TRBJ2-1; D gene: TRBD1; V gene: TRBV11-3
CDR3 protein: CASSLAVDNEQFF; CDR3 DNA: TGTGCCAGCAGCTTGGCTGTCGACAATGAGCAGTTCTTC; clone size: NA; J gene: TRBJ2-1; D gene: NA; V gene: TRBV7-9
CDR3 protein: CASRDREDTEAFF; CDR3 DNA: TGTGCCAGTAGGGACAGGGAGGACACTGAAGCTTTCTTT; clone size: NA; J gene: TRBJ1-1; D gene: TRBD1; V gene: TRBV19
CDR3 protein: CASSMQGAMNTEAFF; CDR3 DNA: TGTGCCAGTAGTATGCAGGGGGCGATGAACACTGAAGCTTTCTTT; clone size: NA; J gene: TRBJ1-1; D gene: TRBD1; V gene: TRBV19
CDR3 protein: CASSRLGQGSPLHF; CDR3 DNA: TGTGCCAGCTCTCGATTGGGACAGGGTTCACCCCTCCACTTT; clone size: NA; J gene: TRBJ1-6; D gene: TRBD1; V gene: TRBV6-4
CDR3 protein: CASSFSTVGNYGYTF; CDR3 DNA: TGTGCCAGCAGCTTCTCGACAGTGGGGAACTATGGCTACACCTTC; clone size: NA; J gene: TRBJ1-2; D gene: NA; V gene: TRBV5-4
CDR3 protein: CASSLDRGVADTQYF; CDR3 DNA: TGTGCCAGCAGCCTAGACAGGGGGGTCGCAGATACGCAGTATTTT; clone size: NA; J gene: TRBJ2-3; D gene: TRBD1; V gene: TRBV4-2
CDR3 protein: CASSLGTGGQETQYF; CDR3 DNA: TGTGCCAGCAGCTTAGGGACAGGGGGACAAGAGACCCAGTACTTC; clone size: NA; J gene: TRBJ2-5; D gene: TRBD1; V gene: TRBV7-2
CDR3 protein: CASSRGYSGANVLTF; CDR3 DNA: TGCGCCAGCAGTCGCGGGTATTCTGGGGCCAACGTCCTGACTTTC; clone size: once; J gene: TRBJ2-6; D gene: NA; V gene: TRBV5-1
CDR3 protein: CASSLDTSGNTIYF; CDR3 DNA: TGTGCCAGTAGTCTCGACACCTCTGGAAACACCATATATTTT; clone size: NA; J gene: TRBJ1-3; D gene: NA; V gene: TRBV19
CDR3 protein: CASSSQGITGELFF; CDR3 DNA: TGTGCCAGCAGCTCCCAGGGTATCACCGGGGAGCTGTTTTTT; clone size: NA; J gene: TRBJ2-2; D gene: NA; V gene: TRBV5-4
CDR3 protein: CASTRASYGYTF; CDR3 DNA: TGTGCCAGCACCAGGGCCTCCTATGGCTACACCTTC; clone size: NA; J gene: TRBJ1-2; D gene: NA; V gene: TRBV6-6